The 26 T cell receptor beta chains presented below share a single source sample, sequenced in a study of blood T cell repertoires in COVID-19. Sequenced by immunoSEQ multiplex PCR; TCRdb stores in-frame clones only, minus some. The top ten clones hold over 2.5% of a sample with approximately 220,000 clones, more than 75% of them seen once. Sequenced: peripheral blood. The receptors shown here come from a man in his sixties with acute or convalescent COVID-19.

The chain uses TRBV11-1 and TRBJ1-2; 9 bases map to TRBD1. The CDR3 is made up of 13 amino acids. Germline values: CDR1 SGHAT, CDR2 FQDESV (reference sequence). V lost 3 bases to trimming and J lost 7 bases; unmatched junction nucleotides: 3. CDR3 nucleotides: TGTGCCAGCAGCTTGGACAGGGGTACTGGCTACACCTTC. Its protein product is CASSLDRGTGYTF.

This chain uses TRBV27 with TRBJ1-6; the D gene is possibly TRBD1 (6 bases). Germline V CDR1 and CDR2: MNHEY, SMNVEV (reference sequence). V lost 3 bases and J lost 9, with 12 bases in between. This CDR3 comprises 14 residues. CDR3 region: CASSLAGAGSPLHF. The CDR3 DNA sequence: TGTGCCAGCAGTTTGGCGGGGGCTGGTTCACCCCTCCACTTT.

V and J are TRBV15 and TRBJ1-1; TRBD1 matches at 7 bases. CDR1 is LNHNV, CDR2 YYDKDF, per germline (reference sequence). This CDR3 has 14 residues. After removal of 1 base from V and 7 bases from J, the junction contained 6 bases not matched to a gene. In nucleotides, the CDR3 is TGTGCCACCAGCAGAGCCCGGACAGGCGTTGAAGCTTTCTTT. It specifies CATSRARTGVEAFF.

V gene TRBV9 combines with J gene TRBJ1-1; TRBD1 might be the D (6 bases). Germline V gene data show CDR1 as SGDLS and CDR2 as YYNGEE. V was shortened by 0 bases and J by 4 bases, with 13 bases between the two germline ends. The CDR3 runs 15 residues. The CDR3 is CASSVGTGFVTEAFF. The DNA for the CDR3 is TGTGCCAGCAGCGTAGGAACAGGGTTTGTCACTGAAGCTTTCTTT.

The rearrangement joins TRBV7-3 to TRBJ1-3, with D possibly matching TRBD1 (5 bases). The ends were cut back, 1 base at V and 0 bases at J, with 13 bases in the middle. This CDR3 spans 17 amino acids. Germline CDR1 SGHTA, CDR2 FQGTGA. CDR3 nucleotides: TGTGCCAGCAGCTTAAGATTGGGGCCCCTCTCTGGAAACACCATATATTTT. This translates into CASSLRLGPLSGNTIYF.

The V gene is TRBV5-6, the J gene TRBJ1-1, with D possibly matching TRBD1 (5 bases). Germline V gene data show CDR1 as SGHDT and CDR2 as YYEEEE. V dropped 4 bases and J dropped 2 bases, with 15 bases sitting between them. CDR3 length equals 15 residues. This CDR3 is CASSPVGGANTEAFF. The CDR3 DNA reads TGTGCCAGCAGCCCGGTAGGAGGGGCAAACACTGAAGCTTTCTTT.

The CDR3 sequence: CASSPIGTSGGAEETGELFF. The CDR3 DNA is TGTGCCAGCAGCCCAATAGGGACTAGCGGGGGGGCTGAGGAGACCGGGGAGCTGTTTTTT. The genes are TRBV9 and TRBJ2-2; 16 bases are shared with TRBD2. The CDR3 runs 20 residues. Germline CDR1 is SGDLS and CDR2 is YYNGEE. The V and J ends lost 4 bases and 5 bases, in that order; junction bases with no gene match: 14.

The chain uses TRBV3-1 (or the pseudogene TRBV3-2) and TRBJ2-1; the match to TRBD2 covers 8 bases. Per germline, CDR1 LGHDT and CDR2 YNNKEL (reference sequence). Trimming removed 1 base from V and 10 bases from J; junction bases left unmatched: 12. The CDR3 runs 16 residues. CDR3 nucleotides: TGTGCCAGCAGCCAAGCCGATCCCGGGGGGGCTGGGGAGCAGTTCTTC. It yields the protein CASSQADPGGAGEQFF.

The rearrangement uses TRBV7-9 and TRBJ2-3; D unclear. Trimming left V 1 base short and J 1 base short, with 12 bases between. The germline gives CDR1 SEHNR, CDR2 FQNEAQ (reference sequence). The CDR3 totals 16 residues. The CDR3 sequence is CASSLVVSSRTDTQYF. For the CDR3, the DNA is TGTGCCAGCAGCTTAGTAGTTAGCAGCCGCACAGATACGCAGTATTTT.

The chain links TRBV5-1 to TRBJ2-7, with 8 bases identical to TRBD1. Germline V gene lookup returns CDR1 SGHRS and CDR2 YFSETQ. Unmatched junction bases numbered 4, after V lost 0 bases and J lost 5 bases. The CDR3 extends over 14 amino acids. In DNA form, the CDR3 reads TGCGCCAGCAGCTTGGCAGGGGGCGTGGACGAGCAGTACTTC. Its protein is CASSLAGGVDEQYF.

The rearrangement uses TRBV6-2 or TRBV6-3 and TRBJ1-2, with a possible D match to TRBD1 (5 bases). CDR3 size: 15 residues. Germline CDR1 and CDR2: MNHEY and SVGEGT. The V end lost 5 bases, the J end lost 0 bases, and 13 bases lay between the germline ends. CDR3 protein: CASSAGHFTNYGYTF. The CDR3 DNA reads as TGTGCCAGCAGTGCTGGACACTTTACTAACTATGGCTACACCTTC.

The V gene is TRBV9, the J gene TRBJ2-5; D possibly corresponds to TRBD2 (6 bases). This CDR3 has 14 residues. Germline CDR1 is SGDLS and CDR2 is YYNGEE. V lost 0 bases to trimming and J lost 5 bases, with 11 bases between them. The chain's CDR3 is CASSVGYGGETQYF. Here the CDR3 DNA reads TGTGCCAGCAGCGTAGGGTACGGGGGTGAGACCCAGTACTTC.

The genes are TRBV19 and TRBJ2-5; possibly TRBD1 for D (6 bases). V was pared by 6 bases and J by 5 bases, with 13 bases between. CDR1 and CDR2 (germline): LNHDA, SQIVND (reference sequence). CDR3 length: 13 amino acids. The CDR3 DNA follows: TGTGCCAGTAGACGCGGACAGACGGAGACCCAGTACTTC. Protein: CASRRGQTETQYF. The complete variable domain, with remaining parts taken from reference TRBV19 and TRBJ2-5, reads DGGITQSPKYLFRKEGQNVTLSCEQNLNHDAMYWYRQDPGQGLRLIYYSQIVNDFQKGDIAEGYSVSREKKESFPLTVTSAQKNPTAFYLCASRRGQTETQYFGPGTRLLVL.

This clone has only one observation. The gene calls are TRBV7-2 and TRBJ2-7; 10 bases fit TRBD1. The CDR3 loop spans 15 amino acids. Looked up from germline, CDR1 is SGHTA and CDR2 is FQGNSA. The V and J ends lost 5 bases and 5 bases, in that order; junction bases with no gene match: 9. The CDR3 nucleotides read TGTGCCAGCAGCACCGGACAGGGGGTCTTCAACGAGCAGTACTTC. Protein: CASSTGQGVFNEQYF.

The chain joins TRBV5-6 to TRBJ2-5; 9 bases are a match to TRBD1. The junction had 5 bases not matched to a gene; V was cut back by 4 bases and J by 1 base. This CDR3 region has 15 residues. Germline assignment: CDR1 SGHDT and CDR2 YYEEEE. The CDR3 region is CASSRGTGSQETQYF. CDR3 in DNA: TGTGCCAGCAGCCGAGGGACAGGGTCCCAAGAGACCCAGTACTTC.

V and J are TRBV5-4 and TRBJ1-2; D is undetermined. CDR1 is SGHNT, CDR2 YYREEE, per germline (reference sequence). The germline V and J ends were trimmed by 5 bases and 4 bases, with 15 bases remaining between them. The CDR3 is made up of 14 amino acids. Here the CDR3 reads CASRGWEDRYGYTF. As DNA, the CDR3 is TGTGCCAGCAGGGGTTGGGAGGACCGCTATGGCTACACCTTC.

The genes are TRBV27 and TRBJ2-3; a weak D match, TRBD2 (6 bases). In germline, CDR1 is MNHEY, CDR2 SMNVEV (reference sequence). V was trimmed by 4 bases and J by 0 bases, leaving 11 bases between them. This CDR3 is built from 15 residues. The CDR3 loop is CASSSGVGSTDTQYF. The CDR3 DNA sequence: TGTGCCAGCAGTTCGGGGGTGGGGAGCACAGATACGCAGTATTTT.

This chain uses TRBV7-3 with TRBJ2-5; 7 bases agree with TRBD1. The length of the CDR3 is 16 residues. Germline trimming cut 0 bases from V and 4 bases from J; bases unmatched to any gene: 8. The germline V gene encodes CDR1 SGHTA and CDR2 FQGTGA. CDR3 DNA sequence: TGTGCCAGCAGCTTAACGGGGACAGCGGAGTCAGAGACCCAGTACTTC. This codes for CASSLTGTAESETQYF.

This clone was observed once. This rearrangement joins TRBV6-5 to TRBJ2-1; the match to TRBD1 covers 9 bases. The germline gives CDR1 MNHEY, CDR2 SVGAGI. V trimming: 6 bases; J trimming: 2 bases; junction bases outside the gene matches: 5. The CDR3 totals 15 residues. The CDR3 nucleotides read TGTGCCAGCAGCCCCGGGACAGGGACCTACAATGAGCAGTTCTTC. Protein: CASSPGTGTYNEQFF.

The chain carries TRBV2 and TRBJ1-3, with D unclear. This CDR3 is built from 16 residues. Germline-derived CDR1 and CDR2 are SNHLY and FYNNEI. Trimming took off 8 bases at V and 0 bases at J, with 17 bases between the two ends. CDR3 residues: CASLYPRNGSGNTIYF. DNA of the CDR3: TGTGCCAGCCTGTACCCGAGGAACGGCTCTGGAAACACCATATATTTT.

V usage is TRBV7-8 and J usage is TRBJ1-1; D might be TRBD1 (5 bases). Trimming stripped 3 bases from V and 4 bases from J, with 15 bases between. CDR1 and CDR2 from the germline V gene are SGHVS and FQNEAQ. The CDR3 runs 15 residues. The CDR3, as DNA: TGTGCCAGCAGCTTCCGCAGGGAAATCGTCACTGAAGCTTTCTTT. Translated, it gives CASSFRREIVTEAFF.

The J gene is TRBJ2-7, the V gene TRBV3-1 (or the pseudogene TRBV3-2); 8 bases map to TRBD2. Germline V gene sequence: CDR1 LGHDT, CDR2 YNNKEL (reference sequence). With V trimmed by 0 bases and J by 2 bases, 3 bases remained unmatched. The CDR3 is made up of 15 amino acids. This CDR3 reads CASSQELAGPYEQYF. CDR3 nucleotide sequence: TGTGCCAGCAGCCAAGAGCTAGCGGGCCCCTACGAGCAGTACTTC.

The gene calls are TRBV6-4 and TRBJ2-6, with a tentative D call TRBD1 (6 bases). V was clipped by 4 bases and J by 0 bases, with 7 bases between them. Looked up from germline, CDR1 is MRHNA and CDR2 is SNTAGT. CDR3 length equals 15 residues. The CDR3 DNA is TGTGCCAGCAGTGGGGACAACTCTGGGGCCAACGTCCTGACTTTC. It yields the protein CASSGDNSGANVLTF.

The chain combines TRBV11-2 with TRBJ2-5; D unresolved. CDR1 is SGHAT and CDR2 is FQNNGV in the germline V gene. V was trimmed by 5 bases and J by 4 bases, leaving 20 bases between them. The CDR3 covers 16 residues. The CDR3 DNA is TGTGCCAGCAGCGGATACAGAAATCCACTTAGAGAGACCCAGTACTTC. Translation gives CASSGYRNPLRETQYF.

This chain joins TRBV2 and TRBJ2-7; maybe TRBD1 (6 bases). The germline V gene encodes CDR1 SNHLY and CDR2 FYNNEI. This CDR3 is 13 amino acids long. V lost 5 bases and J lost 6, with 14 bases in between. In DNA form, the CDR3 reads TGTGCCAGCAGTCCCTCCAGGGGTCCCGAGCAGTACTTC. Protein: CASSPSRGPEQYF.

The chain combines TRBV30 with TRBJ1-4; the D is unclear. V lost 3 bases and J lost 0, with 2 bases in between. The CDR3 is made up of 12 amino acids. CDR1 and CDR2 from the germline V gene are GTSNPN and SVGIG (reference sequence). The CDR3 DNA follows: TGTGCCTGGAGCGCAACTAATGAAAAACTGTTTTTT. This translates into CAWSATNEKLFF.